This T cell receptor (beta chain) was identified during a study of blood T cell repertoires in COVID-19. The wider study: PBMCs, B-cell-depleted T cells, or T cells were the source of the cDNA or gDNA that made up the material.

Method: immunoSEQ multiplex PCR; TCRdb's copy keeps in-frame clones and lacks some. The table has more than 150,000 clones, 65% to 90% seen once. This CDR3 spans 17 amino acids. V was clipped by 5 bases and J by 3 bases, with 23 bases between them. The germline V gene has CDR1 MNHNY and CDR2 SVGAGI (reference sequence). The chain uses TRBV6-6 and TRBJ2-7; D might be TRBD2 (5 bases). Input material: PBMCs or T cells enriched from blood (not recorded which). This receptor was taken from a man between 35 and 55 years old who had recovered from COVID-19. CDR3 sequence reads: CASSPVGFNGEGYEQYF. Written as DNA, the CDR3 is TGTGCCAGCAGTCCCGTCGGTTTTAACGGGGAAGGCTACGAGCAGTACTTC.